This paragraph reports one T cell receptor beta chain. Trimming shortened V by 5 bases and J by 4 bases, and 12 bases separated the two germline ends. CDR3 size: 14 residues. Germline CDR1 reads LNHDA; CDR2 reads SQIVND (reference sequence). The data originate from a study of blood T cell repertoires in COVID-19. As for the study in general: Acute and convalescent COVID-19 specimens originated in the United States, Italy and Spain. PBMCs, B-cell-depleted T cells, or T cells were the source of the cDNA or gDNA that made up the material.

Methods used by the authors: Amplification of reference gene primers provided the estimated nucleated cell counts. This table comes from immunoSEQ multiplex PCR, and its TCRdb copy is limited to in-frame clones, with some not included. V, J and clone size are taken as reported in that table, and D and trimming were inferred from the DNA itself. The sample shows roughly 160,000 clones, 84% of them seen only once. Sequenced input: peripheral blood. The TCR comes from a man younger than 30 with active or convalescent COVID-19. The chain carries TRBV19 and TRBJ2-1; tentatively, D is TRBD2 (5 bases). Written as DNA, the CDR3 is TGTGCCAGTAGTTACGTTGGAGGTTACAATGAGCAGTTCTTC. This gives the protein CASSYVGGYNEQFF.